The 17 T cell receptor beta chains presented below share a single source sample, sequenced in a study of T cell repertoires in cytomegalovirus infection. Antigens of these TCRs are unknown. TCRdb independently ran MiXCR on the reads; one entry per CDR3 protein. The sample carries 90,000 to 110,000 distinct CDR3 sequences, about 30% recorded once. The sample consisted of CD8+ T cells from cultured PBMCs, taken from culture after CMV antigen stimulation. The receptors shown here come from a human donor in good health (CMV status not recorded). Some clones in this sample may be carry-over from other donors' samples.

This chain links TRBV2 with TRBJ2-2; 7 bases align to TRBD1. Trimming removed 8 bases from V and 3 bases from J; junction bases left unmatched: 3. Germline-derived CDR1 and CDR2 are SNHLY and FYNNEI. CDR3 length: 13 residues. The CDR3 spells CASGDSDTGELFF. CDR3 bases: TGTGCCAGCGGGGACAGCGACACCGGGGAGCTGTTTTTT.

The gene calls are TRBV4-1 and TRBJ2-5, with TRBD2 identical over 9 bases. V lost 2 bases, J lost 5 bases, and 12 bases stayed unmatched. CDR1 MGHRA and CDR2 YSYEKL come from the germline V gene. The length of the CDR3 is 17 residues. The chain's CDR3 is CASSQPGASGDGETQYF. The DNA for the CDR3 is TGCGCCAGCAGCCAACCTGGGGCTAGCGGGGACGGGGAGACCCAGTACTTC.

DNA of the CDR3: TGTGCCAGCAGACCCGAGACTAGCGGGGCCTACAATGAGCAGTTCTTC. Protein product: CASRPETSGAYNEQFF. The genes are TRBV6-1 and TRBJ2-1; TRBD2 aligns across 11 bases. Germline V lookup: CDR1 MNHNS, CDR2 SASEGT. The CDR3 has 16 residues. The V and J ends lost 6 bases and 2 bases, in that order; junction bases with no gene match: 6.

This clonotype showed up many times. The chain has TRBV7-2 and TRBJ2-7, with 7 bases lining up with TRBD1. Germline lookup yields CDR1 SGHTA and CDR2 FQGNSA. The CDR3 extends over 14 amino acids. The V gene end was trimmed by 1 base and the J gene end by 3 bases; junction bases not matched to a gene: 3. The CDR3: CASSLVGTDYEQYF. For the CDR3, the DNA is TGTGCCAGCAGCTTAGTGGGGACAGACTACGAGCAGTACTTC.

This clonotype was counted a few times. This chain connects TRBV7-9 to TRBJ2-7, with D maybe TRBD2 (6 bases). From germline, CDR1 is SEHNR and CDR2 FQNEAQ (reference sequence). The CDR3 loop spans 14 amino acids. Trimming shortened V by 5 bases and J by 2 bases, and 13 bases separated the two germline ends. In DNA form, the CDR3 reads TGTGCCAGCAGCCCGGGGCTAGCGACCTACGAGCAGTACTTC. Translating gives CASSPGLATYEQYF.

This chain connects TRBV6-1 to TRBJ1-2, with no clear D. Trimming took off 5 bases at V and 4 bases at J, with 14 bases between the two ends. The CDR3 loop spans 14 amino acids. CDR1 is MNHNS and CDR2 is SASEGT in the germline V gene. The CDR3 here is CASSYGDSLYGYTF. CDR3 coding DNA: TGTGCCAGCAGTTACGGGGATTCCCTCTATGGCTACACCTTC.

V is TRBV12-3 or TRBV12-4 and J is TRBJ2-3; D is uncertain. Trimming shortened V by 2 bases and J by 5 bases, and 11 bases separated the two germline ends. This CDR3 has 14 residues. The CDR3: CASSLYTPGDTQYF. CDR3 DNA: TGTGCCAGCAGTTTATATACCCCGGGAGATACGCAGTATTTT.

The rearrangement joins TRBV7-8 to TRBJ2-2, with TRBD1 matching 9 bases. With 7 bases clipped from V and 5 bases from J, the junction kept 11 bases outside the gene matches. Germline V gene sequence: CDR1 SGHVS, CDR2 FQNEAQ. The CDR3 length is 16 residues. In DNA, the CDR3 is TGTGCCAGCACTTCGAGGGGGACAGGGTGGACCGGGGAGCTGTTTTTT. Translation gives CASTSRGTGWTGELFF.

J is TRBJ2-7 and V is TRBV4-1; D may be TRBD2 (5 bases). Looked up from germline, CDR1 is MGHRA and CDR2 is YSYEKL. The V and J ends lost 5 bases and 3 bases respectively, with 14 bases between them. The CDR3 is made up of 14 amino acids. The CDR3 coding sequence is TGCGCCAGCAGCTCCCCCGAGGGAAACTACGAGCAGTACTTC. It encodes CASSSPEGNYEQYF.

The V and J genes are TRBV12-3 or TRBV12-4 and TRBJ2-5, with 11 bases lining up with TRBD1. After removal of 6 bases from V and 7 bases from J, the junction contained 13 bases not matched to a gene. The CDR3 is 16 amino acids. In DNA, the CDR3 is TGTGCCAGCAGCCCTCGCGGGACAGGGGGAGGTGGGACCCAGTACTTC. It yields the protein CASSPRGTGGGGTQYF.

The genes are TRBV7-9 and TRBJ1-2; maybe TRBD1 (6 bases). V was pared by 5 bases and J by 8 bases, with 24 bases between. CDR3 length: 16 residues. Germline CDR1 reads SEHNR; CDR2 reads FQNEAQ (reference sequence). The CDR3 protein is CASSESSGGGQGGYTF. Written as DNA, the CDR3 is TGTGCCAGCAGCGAATCAAGCGGAGGGGGGCAAGGAGGCTACACCTTC. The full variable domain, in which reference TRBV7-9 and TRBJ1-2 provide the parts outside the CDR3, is DTGVSQNPRHKITKRGQNVTFRCDPISEHNRLYWYRQTLGQGPEFLTYFQNEAQLEKSRLLSDRFSAERPKGSFSTLEIQRTEQGDSAMYLCASSESSGGGQGGYTFGSGTRLTVV.

CDR3 coding DNA: TGTGCCAGCAGCCGCCCGGAGCGGGGGGGCTACGAGCAGTACTTC. Amino acids: CASSRPERGGYEQYF. The chain couples TRBV4-2 to TRBJ2-7; TRBD2 matches 10 bases. Germline CDR1 reads LGHNA; CDR2 reads YNFKEQ. Unmatched junction bases numbered 6, after V lost 4 bases and J lost 3 bases. The CDR3 covers 15 residues.

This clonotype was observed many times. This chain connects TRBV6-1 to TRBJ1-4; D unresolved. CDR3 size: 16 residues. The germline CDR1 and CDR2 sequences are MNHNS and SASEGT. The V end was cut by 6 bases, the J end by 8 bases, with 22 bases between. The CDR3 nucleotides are TGTGCCAGCAGGCCGGACGCCGAATTGGGTGGCGAAAAACTGTTTTTT. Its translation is CASRPDAELGGEKLFF.

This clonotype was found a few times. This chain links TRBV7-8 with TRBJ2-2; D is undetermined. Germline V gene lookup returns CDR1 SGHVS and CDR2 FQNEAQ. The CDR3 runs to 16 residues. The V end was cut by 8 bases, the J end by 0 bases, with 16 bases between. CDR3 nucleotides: TGTGCCAGCGGCCCGGTATCCAGCGCGAACACCGGGGAGCTGTTTTTT. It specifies CASGPVSSANTGELFF.

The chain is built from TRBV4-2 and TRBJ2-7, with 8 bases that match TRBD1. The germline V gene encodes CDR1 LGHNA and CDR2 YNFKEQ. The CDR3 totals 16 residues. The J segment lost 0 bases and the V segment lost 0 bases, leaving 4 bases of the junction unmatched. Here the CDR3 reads CASSQDRTGISYEQYF. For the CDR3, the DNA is TGTGCCAGCAGCCAAGATAGGACAGGGATCTCCTACGAGCAGTACTTC.

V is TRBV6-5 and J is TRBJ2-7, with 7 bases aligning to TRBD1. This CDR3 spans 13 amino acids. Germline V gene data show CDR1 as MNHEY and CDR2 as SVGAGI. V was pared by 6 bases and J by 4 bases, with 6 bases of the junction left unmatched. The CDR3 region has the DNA TGTGCCAGCAGCCCCGGGACAGAGTACGAGCAGTACTTC. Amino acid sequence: CASSPGTEYEQYF.

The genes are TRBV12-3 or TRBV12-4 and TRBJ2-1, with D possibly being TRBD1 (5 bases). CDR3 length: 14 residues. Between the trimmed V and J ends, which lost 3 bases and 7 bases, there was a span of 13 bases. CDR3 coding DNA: TGTGCCAGCAGTTTGTCCCAGGGTGGAAATGAGCAGTTCTTC. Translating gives CASSLSQGGNEQFF.